These T cell receptor beta chains were read from a single sample in a study of cytomegalovirus exposure and HLA in healthy donors. Repertoires were generated with immunoSEQ multiplex PCR, while TCRdb's copy carries only in-frame clones and drops some. The repertoire table contains approximately 75,000 clones. Specimen: PBMCs. These receptors came from a boy under 18 in good health and CMV-seronegative. Both conserved end residues are part of each CDR3. D genes are given only for firm matches.

v_call	j_call	d_call	cdr3_aa	cdr3_nt
TRBV10-3	TRBJ1-1	-	CAIKGGNTEAFF	TGTGCCATCAAAGGCGGGAACACTGAAGCTTTCTTT
TRBV2	TRBJ1-6	TRBD1	CASILTGGSYNSPLHF	TGTGCCAGCATCCTTACAGGGGGATCCTATAATTCACCCCTCCACTTT
TRBV7-9	TRBJ1-4	-	CASSQSLGKEKLFF	TGTGCCAGCAGCCAATCCCTTGGCAAAGAAAAACTGTTTTTT
TRBV29-1	TRBJ2-7	TRBD2	CSVELAGEAYEQYF	TGCAGCGTTGAGTTGGCGGGGGAAGCCTACGAGCAGTACTTC
TRBV7-9	TRBJ1-1	-	CASSLDQNTEAFF	TGTGCCAGCAGCTTAGATCAGAACACTGAAGCTTTCTTT
TRBV10-3	TRBJ2-7	-	CAISESDYGGAYEQYF	TGTGCCATCAGTGAGTCTGATTATGGAGGAGCCTACGAGCAGTACTTC
TRBV27	TRBJ1-1	-	CASSLEFIVRGEAFF	TGTGCCAGCAGTTTAGAGTTTATAGTTCGGGGTGAAGCTTTCTTT
TRBV18	TRBJ1-1	-	CASSPPPGNTEAFF	TGTGCCAGCTCACCACCGCCCGGGAACACTGAAGCTTTCTTT
TRBV19	TRBJ2-7	TRBD2	CASSSVGTSGKLYEQYF	TGTGCCAGTAGTTCAGTAGGGACTAGCGGGAAACTCTACGAGCAGTACTTC
TRBV27	TRBJ2-6	-	CASSLWQGQLSGANVLTF	TGTGCCAGCAGTTTATGGCAGGGACAACTGTCTGGGGCCAACGTCCTGACTTTC
TRBV2	TRBJ1-2	-	CASGRESFYGYTF	TGTGCCAGCGGCAGGGAATCATTCTATGGCTACACCTTC
TRBV4-3	TRBJ2-7	-	CASSQGATYEQYF	TGCGCCAGCAGCCAAGGAGCTACCTACGAGCAGTACTTC
TRBV19	TRBJ1-2	TRBD1	CASTPGQGNYGYTF	TGTGCCAGTACTCCCGGACAGGGGAACTATGGCTACACCTTC
TRBV7-2	TRBJ1-1	TRBD1	CASSPETGILTEAFF	TGTGCCAGCAGCCCCGAGACAGGGATACTCACTGAAGCTTTCTTT
TRBV5-4	TRBJ2-5	TRBD1	CASSRTGGKVETQYF	TGTGCCAGCAGCCGGACAGGAGGAAAGGTGGAGACCCAGTACTTC
TRBV7-9	TRBJ2-5	-	CASSLLAGKETQYF	TGTGCCAGCAGCTTATTGGCGGGAAAAGAGACCCAGTACTTC
TRBV19	TRBJ1-3	-	CASSTGGPGNTIYF	TGTGCCAGTAGTACAGGAGGGCCTGGAAACACCATATATTTT
TRBV9	TRBJ1-2	TRBD1	CASSAQVTGTGSNYGYTF	TGTGCCAGCAGCGCCCAGGTTACCGGGACAGGGTCAAACTATGGCTACACCTTC
TRBV29-1	TRBJ2-7	-	CSVESLGPTSYEQYF	TGCAGCGTTGAGTCTCTTGGGCCGACTAGCTACGAGCAGTACTTC
TRBV30	TRBJ1-1	-	CAWSVRGEAFF	TGTGCCTGGAGTGTACGAGGTGAAGCTTTCTTT
TRBV2	TRBJ1-5	-	CASRDGGDQPQHF	TGTGCCAGCAGGGACGGGGGGGATCAGCCCCAGCATTTT
TRBV25-1	TRBJ2-1	TRBD1	CASSIRGQGRNEQFF	TGTGCCAGCAGTATCCGGGGACAGGGGCGGAATGAGCAGTTCTTC
TRBV6-5	TRBJ1-3	-	CASSYDAGRNTIYF	TGTGCCAGCAGTTACGACGCAGGGCGAAACACCATATATTTT
TRBV7-9	TRBJ2-7	TRBD2	CASSLRRPASGIVYEQYF	TGTGCCAGCAGCTTACGGAGGCCCGCTAGCGGGATAGTCTACGAGCAGTACTTC
TRBV15	TRBJ1-5	-	CATSRDWAGDGNQPQHF	TGTGCCACCAGCAGAGATTGGGCAGGGGATGGCAATCAGCCCCAGCATTTT
TRBV25-1	TRBJ2-7	TRBD2	CASSESPTGDYGYEQYF	TGTGCCAGCAGTGAATCCCCGACTGGGGACTATGGGTACGAGCAGTACTTC
TRBV5-1	TRBJ1-1	-	CASSNQAGPNTEAFF	TGCGCCAGCAGCAATCAGGCAGGGCCAAACACTGAAGCTTTCTTT
TRBV14	TRBJ2-5	-	CASSQVLAASGAETQYF	TGTGCCAGCAGCCAAGTTCTAGCGGCCTCGGGGGCAGAGACCCAGTACTTC
TRBV7-9	TRBJ2-7	-	CASSLVSGMAYEQYF	TGTGCCAGCAGCTTAGTTTCAGGGATGGCCTACGAGCAGTACTTC
TRBV29-1	TRBJ1-5	-	CSGSWGDQHQHF	TGCAGCGGGTCATGGGGAGACCAGCACCAGCATTTT
TRBV6-1	TRBJ2-1	TRBD1	CASTSIGTGVGEQFF	TGTGCCAGCACCTCAATCGGGACAGGCGTTGGTGAGCAGTTCTTC
TRBV27	TRBJ1-2	TRBD1	CASSPGTGDLDYGYTF	TGTGCCAGCAGTCCCGGGACAGGGGATTTGGACTATGGCTACACCTTC
TRBV6-1	TRBJ2-7	-	CASSEWPPPYEQYF	TGTGCCAGCAGTGAATGGCCACCTCCCTACGAGCAGTACTTC
TRBV2	TRBJ2-7	-	CASRRSRDYEQYF	TGTGCCAGCAGAAGGTCGAGGGACTACGAGCAGTACTTC
TRBV4-1	TRBJ2-7	TRBD1	CASSPPGQGSWEQYF	TGCGCCAGCAGCCCACCGGGACAGGGTTCGTGGGAGCAGTACTTC
TRBV15	TRBJ2-7	-	CATSVRGLAHEQYF	TGTGCCACCAGCGTCCGCGGACTCGCCCACGAGCAGTACTTC
TRBV4-1	TRBJ2-1	-	CASRDLFQRSSYNEQFF	TGCGCCAGCAGGGATCTGTTTCAGCGGAGCTCCTACAATGAGCAGTTCTTC
TRBV5-1	TRBJ1-2	TRBD1	CASSVNPGQLYGYTF	TGCGCCAGCAGCGTCAATCCGGGACAGCTCTATGGCTACACCTTC
TRBV18	TRBJ2-5	-	CASSWERETQYF	TGTGCCAGCTCATGGGAGCGCGAGACCCAGTACTTC
TRBV19	TRBJ2-7	TRBD2	CASSIPREGREEQYF	TGTGCCAGTAGTATCCCTAGGGAGGGCCGGGAGGAGCAGTACTTC
TRBV4-1	TRBJ2-1	-	CASSQEVAVDYNEQFF	TGCGCCAGCAGCCAAGAAGTAGCGGTGGACTACAATGAGCAGTTCTTC
TRBV29-1	TRBJ2-1	TRBD2	CSVLGGSYNEQFF	TGCAGCGTTCTCGGCGGGAGCTACAATGAGCAGTTCTTC
TRBV5-5	TRBJ2-2	TRBD2	CASSMGLAGVFNVGELFF	TGTGCCAGCAGCATGGGACTAGCGGGGGTATTCAATGTCGGGGAGCTGTTTTTT
TRBV15	TRBJ2-7	-	CATSVGAYEQYF	TGTGCCACCAGCGTCGGGGCCTACGAGCAGTACTTC
TRBV4-1	TRBJ2-1	TRBD2	CASSHDGNGGRERDEQFF	TGCGCCAGCAGCCACGACGGGAACGGCGGGAGGGAACGCGATGAGCAGTTCTTC
TRBV29-1	TRBJ2-1	-	CSGGLYNEQFF	TGCAGCGGGGGCCTCTACAATGAGCAGTTCTTC
TRBV15	TRBJ1-5	-	CATSRGGRTNSNQPQHF	TGTGCCACCAGCAGAGGGGGCAGGACAAACAGCAATCAGCCCCAGCATTTT
TRBV7-3	TRBJ2-7	-	CASSLKPGWEQYF	TGTGCCAGCAGCTTAAAACCGGGTTGGGAGCAGTACTTC
TRBV28	TRBJ2-7	-	CASREAGASYEQYF	TGTGCCAGCAGAGAAGCGGGCGCGTCCTACGAGCAGTACTTC
TRBV30	TRBJ1-2	-	CAWSVGAAYTF	TGTGCCTGGAGTGTAGGGGCCGCCTACACCTTC
TRBV5-4	TRBJ2-7	TRBD1	CASSSPTGQGLYEQYF	TGTGCCAGCAGTTCACCCACGGGACAGGGTTTATACGAGCAGTACTTC
TRBV5-3	TRBJ1-1	TRBD1	CARSSNLRDRGAPNTEAFF	TGTGCCAGAAGCTCGAACCTCCGGGACAGGGGAGCCCCGAACACTGAAGCTTTCTTT
TRBV4-2	TRBJ1-1	-	CASSRVPGHEPGGTEAFF	TGTGCCAGCAGCCGGGTACCGGGACACGAACCTGGGGGCACTGAAGCTTTCTTT